This TCR beta chain came from a study of cytomegalovirus exposure and HLA in healthy donors. This clone was detected only a few times. Its specificity is not known. 13 Jbeta primers and 60 Vbeta primers were used for the PCR. Sequencing used immunoSEQ multiplex PCR; TCRdb keeps in-frame clones, though not all of them. The sample yields about 70,000 clones, 70% to 85% seen once. Looked up from germline, CDR1 is MNHNY and CDR2 is SVGAGI (reference sequence). Trimming stripped 6 bases from V and 8 bases from J, with 13 bases between. CDR3 length: 12 residues. Notes on the study in general: The authors considered a cluster of highly shared sequence variants likely to be a sequencing artifact.

What was sequenced was PBMCs. The receptor was isolated from a human donor in good health. The chain uses TRBV6-6 and TRBJ1-2; TRBD1 might be the D (5 bases). The CDR3 DNA sequence: TGTGCCAGCAGACAGGCCGATAGCGGCTACACCTTC. This encodes CASRQADSGYTF.